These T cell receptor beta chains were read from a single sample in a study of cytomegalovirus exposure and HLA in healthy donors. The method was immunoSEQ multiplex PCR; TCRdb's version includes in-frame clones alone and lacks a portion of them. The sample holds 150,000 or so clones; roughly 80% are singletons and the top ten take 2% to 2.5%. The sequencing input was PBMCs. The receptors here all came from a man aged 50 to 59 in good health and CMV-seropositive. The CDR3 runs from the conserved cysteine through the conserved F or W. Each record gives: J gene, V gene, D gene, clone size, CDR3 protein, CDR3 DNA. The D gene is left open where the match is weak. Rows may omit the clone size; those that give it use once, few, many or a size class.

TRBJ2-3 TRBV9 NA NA CASSVKNSGNPSTDTQYF TGTGCCAGCAGCGTAAAGAACAGCGGTAACCCTAGCACAGATACGCAGTATTTT
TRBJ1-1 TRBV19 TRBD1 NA CASSPTGRGTEAFF TGTGCCAGTAGTCCGACAGGGCGGGGCACTGAAGCTTTCTTT
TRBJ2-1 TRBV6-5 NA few CASTRGFSSNEQFF TGTGCCAGCACCCGGGGTTTCAGCTCCAATGAGCAGTTCTTC
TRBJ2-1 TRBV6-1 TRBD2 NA CASRLAGDDNEQFF TGTGCCAGCAGGCTAGCGGGGGATGACAATGAGCAGTTCTTC
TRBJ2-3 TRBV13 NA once CASSLRYRTDTQYF TGTGCCAGCAGCTTAAGGTACAGAACAGATACGCAGTATTTT
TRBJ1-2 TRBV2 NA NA CASSVSVGYTF TGTGCCAGCAGTGTGAGCGTCGGCTACACCTTC
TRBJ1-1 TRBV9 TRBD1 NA CASSLSDRDTEAFF TGTGCCAGCAGCCTCTCGGACAGGGACACTGAAGCTTTCTTT
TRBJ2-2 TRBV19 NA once CASSMMSGASTGELFF TGTGCCAGTAGTATGATGTCAGGGGCGAGCACCGGGGAGCTGTTTTTT
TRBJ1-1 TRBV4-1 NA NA CASSQAGYVSTEAFF TGCGCCAGCAGCCAGGCAGGGTATGTGAGCACTGAAGCTTTCTTT
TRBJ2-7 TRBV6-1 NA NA CASSEISPSYEQYF TGTGCCAGCAGTGAAATTTCCCCTTCCTACGAGCAGTACTTC
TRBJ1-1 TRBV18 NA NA CASSRERAPGTEAFF TGTGCCAGCTCCCGGGAAAGAGCCCCCGGCACTGAAGCTTTCTTT
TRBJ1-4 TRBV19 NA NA CASGGRWNEKLFF TGTGCCTCTGGGGGCAGGTGGAATGAAAAACTGTTTTTT
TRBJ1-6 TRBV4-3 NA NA CASSQDQGWGSPLHF TGCGCCAGCAGCCAAGATCAGGGGTGGGGATCACCCCTCCACTTT
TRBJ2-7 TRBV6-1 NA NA CASSGQTYEQYF TGTGCCAGCAGTGGACAGACCTACGAGCAGTACTTC
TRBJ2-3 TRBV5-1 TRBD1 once CASSFPRGQIDTQYF TGCGCCAGCAGCTTCCCCAGGGGGCAGATAGATACGCAGTATTTT
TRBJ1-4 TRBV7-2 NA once CASSLVGWGPGEKLFF TGTGCCAGCAGCTTAGTCGGTTGGGGTCCGGGAGAAAAACTGTTTTTT
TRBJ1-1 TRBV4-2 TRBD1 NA CASSQDLRQGTNTEAFF TGTGCCAGCAGCCAAGATCTCCGACAGGGAACGAACACTGAAGCTTTCTTT
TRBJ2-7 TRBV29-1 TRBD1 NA CSVEGVAGGFYEQYF TGCAGCGTTGAAGGGGTGGCAGGGGGCTTCTACGAGCAGTACTTC
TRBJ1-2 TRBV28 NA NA CASSLARYGYTF TGTGCCAGCAGTTTAGCGAGGTATGGCTACACCTTC
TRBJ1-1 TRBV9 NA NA CASSARPGLNTEAFF TGTGCCAGCAGCGCCCGCCCAGGGTTAAATACTGAAGCTTTCTTT
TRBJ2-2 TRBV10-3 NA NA CAINRDITGELFF TGTGCCATCAACAGGGACATCACCGGGGAGCTGTTTTTT
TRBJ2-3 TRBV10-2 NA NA CASCGSPDTQYF TGCGCCAGCTGTGGTAGCCCAGATACGCAGTATTTT
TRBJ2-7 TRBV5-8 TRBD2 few CASSPRGMSSYEQYF TGTGCCAGCAGCCCGCGGGGGATGAGCTCCTACGAGCAGTACTTC
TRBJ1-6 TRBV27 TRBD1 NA CASSVWGQINSPLHF TGTGCCAGCAGCGTATGGGGACAGATAAATTCACCCCTCCACTTT
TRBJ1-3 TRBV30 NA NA CAWSPYYIPPSGNTIYF TGTGCCTGGAGTCCGTATTATATCCCCCCCTCTGGAAACACCATATATTTT
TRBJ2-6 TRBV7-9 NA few CASSFRGDGANVLTF TGTGCCAGCAGCTTCAGGGGGGATGGGGCCAACGTCCTGACTTTC
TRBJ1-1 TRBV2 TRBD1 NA CASSVRGLDTEAFF TGTGCCAGCAGTGTCAGGGGGTTGGACACTGAAGCTTTCTTT
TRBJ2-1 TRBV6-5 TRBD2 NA CASSYPSGGEVNEQFF TGTGCCAGCAGTTATCCCAGCGGGGGTGAGGTTAATGAGCAGTTCTTC
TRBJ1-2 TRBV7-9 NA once CASSLAGEVSHGYTF TGTGCCAGCAGCTTAGCAGGAGAGGTCTCCCATGGCTACACCTTC
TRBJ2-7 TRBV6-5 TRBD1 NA CASSSPTGGLGF TGTGCCAGCAGTTCTCCGACAGGGGGCTTGGGCTTC
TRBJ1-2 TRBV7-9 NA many CASSLDSVGYTF TGTGCCAGCAGCTTAGACAGTGTCGGCTACACCTTC
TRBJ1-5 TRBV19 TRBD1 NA CASTLQGAYFGNQPQHF TGTGCCAGTACCCTCCAGGGGGCGTATTTCGGCAATCAGCCCCAGCATTTT
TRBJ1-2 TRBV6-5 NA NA CASSYSGRLLFHTF TGTGCCAGCAGTTACTCGGGCAGGCTCCTCTTCCACACCTTC
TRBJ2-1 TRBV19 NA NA CASSKSVLYNEQFF TGTGCCAGTAGTAAGAGTGTGTTGTACAATGAGCAGTTCTTC
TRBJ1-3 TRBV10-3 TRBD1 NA CAISERDSAGNTIYF TGTGCCATCAGTGAAAGGGACAGTGCTGGAAACACCATATATTTT
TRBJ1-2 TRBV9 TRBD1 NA CASSAGTGDYGYTF TGTGCCAGCAGCGCCGGGACAGGGGACTATGGCTACACCTTC
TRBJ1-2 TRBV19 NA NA CASSRGGDYGYTF TGTGCCAGTAGTAGGGGGGGAGACTATGGCTACACCTTC
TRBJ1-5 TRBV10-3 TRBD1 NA CAISTGTGDNQPQHF TGTGCCATCAGCACCGGGACAGGGGATAATCAGCCCCAGCATTTT
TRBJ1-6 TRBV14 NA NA CASSQGSRDYNSPLHF TGTGCCAGCAGCCAAGGTAGCAGAGACTATAATTCACCCCTCCACTTT
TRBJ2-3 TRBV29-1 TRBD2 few CSVSLAAFNTQYF TGCAGCGTTTCGCTAGCGGCTTTTAATACGCAGTATTTT
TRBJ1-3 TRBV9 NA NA CASSVGKTSGNTIYF TGTGCCAGCAGCGTGGGCAAAACCTCTGGAAACACCATATATTTT
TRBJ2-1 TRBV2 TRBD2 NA CASSETSGGFDEQFF TGTGCCAGCAGTGAGACTAGCGGGGGGTTCGATGAGCAGTTCTTC
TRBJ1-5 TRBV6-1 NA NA CASSEPGGKRSNQPQHF TGTGCCAGCAGTGAACCGGGGGGGAAAAGGAGCAATCAGCCCCAGCATTTT
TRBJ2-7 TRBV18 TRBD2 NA CASSPREGLSYEQYF TGTGCCAGCTCACCACGGGAGGGGCTGTCCTACGAGCAGTACTTC
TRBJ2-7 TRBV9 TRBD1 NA CASSVGQGSGYEQYF TGTGCCAGCAGCGTAGGACAGGGGAGCGGGTACGAGCAGTACTTC
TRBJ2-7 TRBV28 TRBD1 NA CASSFLFGTGVPYEQYF TGTGCCAGCAGTTTCCTGTTCGGGACAGGGGTGCCCTACGAGCAGTACTTC
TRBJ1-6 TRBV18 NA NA CASSPSRGNSPLHF TGTGCCAGCTCACCAAGCAGGGGAAATTCACCCCTCCACTTT
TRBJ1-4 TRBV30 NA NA CAWNKGRGLDEKLFF TGTGCCTGGAACAAGGGTCGGGGGTTGGATGAAAAACTGTTTTTT
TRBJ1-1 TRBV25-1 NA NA CASSLRQKAFF TGTGCCAGCAGTTTGAGGCAGAAAGCTTTCTTT
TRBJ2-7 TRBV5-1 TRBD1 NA CASSGEAGTGSYEQYF TGCGCCAGCAGCGGGGAGGCCGGGACAGGGTCCTACGAGCAGTACTTC
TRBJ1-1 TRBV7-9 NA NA CASSHPLGAAEAFF TGTGCCAGCAGCCACCCTCTGGGGGCAGCTGAAGCTTTCTTT
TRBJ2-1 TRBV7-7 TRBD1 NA CASSPGQGPYNEQFF TGTGCCAGCAGCCCGGGACAGGGCCCCTACAATGAGCAGTTCTTC
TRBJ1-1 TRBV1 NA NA CTSSQAESQNEAFF TGCACCAGCAGCCAAGCGGAGAGCCAAAATGAAGCTTTCTTT
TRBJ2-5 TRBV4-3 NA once CASSQDFVAGRMETQYF TGCGCCAGCAGCCAAGATTTTGTGGCAGGGAGGATGGAGACCCAGTACTTC
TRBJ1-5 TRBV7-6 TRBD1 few CASSLGNRGNQPQHF TGTGCCAGCAGCTTAGGGAACAGGGGGAATCAGCCCCAGCATTTT
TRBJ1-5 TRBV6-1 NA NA CASSNGGINQPQHF TGTGCCAGCAGCAACGGGGGGATCAATCAGCCCCAGCATTTT
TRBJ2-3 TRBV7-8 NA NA CASSNEAVDTQYF TGTGCCAGCAGCAACGAAGCGGTGGATACGCAGTATTTT